This T cell receptor (beta chain) stems from a study of T cell responses to AZD1222 COVID-19 vaccine. About the study: Recipients boosted at about 4 weeks or about 12 weeks are pooled. Study-level results: White British people made up most donors, females outnumbered males, and clonal diversity was possibly underestimated. Repertoire samples came only from after the peak T cell response. Seropositivity was recorded at baseline in only 5 or 6 AZD1222 recipients.

For this clone: The antigen is not known.

Method: immunoSEQ multiplex PCR; TCRdb's copy keeps in-frame clones and lacks some. The top ten clones hold 2% to 3% of a sample with about 120,000 clones, less than 90% of them seen once. In germline, CDR1 is MDHEN, CDR2 SYDVKM. The ends lost 5 bases at V and 4 bases at J; junction bases unmatched: 17. This CDR3 contains 19 residues. V gene TRBV28 combines with J gene TRBJ2-6, with 7 bases identical to TRBD1. This receptor was identified in an adult in good health. The source material was peripheral blood, sampled on day 0 of AZD1222 vaccination. The CDR3 protein is CASSPIGGSPSLGANVLTF. The CDR3 region has the DNA TGTGCCAGCAGTCCCATAGGGGGCTCCCCCTCTCTAGGGGCCAACGTCCTGACTTTC. The whole variable domain, remainder taken from reference TRBV28 and TRBJ2-6, is DVKVTQSSRYLVKRTGEKVFLECVQDMDHENMFWYRQDPGLGLRLIYFSYDVKMKEKGDIPEGYSVSREKKERFSLILESASTNQTSMYLCASSPIGGSPSLGANVLTFGAGSRLTVL.